Given below is one TCR beta chain in context. The sample comes from a study of blood T cell repertoires in COVID-19. Looking at the study overall: COVID-19 samples, acute and convalescent, were from the United States, Italy and Spain. From T cells, B-cell-depleted T cells, or PBMCs came the material, which was cDNA or gDNA.

Per the original methods: Amplifying reference gene primers gave estimates of nucleated cell counts. The method was immunoSEQ multiplex PCR; TCRdb's version includes in-frame clones alone and lacks a portion of them. That table furnishes V, J and clone size, whereas the DNA furnished D and trimming. Of 180,000 or so clones in the sample, about 86% were seen once. The CDR3 spans 14 residues. Germline loops: CDR1 LGHDT, CDR2 YNNKEL (reference sequence). V was clipped by 6 bases and J by 8 bases; unmatched bases: 9. The chain has TRBV3-1 (or the pseudogene TRBV3-2) and TRBJ1-4, with 7 bases that match TRBD1. Sequencing input: peripheral blood. The clonotype comes from a man aged 18 to 29 with active or convalescent COVID-19. The CDR3 loop reads CASRSTGRGEKLFF. The CDR3 nucleotides read TGTGCCAGCAGATCGACAGGGCGGGGAGAAAAACTGTTTTTT.